This T cell receptor (beta chain) was profiled in a study of graft-versus-host responses after intestinal transplantation. Study information: Every transplant recipient was induced with anti-thymocyte globulin, then maintained on tacrolimus and steroids for around 3 years.

Only in-frame clones appear in the TCRdb table, and some are missing; sequencing was by immunoSEQ multiplex PCR. The sample comprises tens of thousands of clones, about 93% of which are singletons, and more than 4.5% rests with the top ten. J gave up 4 bases and V 1 base, and 0 bases lay outside the gene matches. This CDR3 contains 14 residues. The germline gives CDR1 MGHRA, CDR2 YSYEKL. This specimen consisted of PBMCs, obtained about 800 days after a first intestinal transplant, on the day of a second. The chain couples TRBV4-1 to TRBJ1-3; TRBD1 matches 8 bases. The clonotype comes from a human patient who received an intestinal transplant, so some T cells may come from the graft donor. The CDR3 region has the DNA TGCGCCAGCAGCCAAGGACAGGGGGGAAACACCATATATTTT. This translates into CASSQGQGGNTIYF.